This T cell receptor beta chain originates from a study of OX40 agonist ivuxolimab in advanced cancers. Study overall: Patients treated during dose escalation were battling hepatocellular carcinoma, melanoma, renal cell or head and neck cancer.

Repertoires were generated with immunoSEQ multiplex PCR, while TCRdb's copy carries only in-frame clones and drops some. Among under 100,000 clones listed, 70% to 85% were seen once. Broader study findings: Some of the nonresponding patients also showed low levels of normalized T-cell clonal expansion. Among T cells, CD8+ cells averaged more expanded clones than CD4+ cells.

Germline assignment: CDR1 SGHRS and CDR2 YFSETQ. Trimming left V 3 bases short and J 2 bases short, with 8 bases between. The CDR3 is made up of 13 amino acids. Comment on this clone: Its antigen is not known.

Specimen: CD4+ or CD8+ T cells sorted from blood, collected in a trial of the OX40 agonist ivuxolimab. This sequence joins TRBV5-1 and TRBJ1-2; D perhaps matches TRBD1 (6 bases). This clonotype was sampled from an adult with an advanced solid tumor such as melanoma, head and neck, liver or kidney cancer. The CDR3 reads CASSSDSNYGYTF. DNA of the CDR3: TGCGCCAGCAGCTCGGACAGCAACTATGGCTACACCTTC.